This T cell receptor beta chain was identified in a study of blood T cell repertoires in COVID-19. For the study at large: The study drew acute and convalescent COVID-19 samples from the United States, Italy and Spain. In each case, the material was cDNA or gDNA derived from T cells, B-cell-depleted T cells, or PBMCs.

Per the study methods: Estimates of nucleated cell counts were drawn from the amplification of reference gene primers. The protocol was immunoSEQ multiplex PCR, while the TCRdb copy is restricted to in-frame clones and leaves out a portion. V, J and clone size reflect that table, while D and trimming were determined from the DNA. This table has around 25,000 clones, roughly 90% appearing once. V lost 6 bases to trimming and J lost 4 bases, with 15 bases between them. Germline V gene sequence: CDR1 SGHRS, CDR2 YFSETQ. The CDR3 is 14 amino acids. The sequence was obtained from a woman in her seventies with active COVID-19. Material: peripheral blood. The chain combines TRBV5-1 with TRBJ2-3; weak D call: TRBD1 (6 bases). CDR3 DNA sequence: TGCGCCAGCATGGGTCAGGGGTGGTCAGATACGCAGTATTTT. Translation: CASMGQGWSDTQYF.